This entry lists 27 T cell receptor beta chains sequenced from one sample in a study of response to subunit inactivated influenza vaccine. One entry per CDR3 protein, called by TCRdb with MiXCR from the RT-PCR reads. The table has 150,000 to 200,000 distinct CDR3 sequences, about 11% seen once. The sample here was non-naive T cells sorted from PBMCs, taken roughly 45 days after vaccination. All receptors come from a man aged 45-60 years who received an inactivated influenza vaccine.

This clonotype was seen repeatedly, ten times or more. The rearrangement uses TRBV12-3 or TRBV12-4 and TRBJ1-1; no clear D. Trimming took 3 bases from V and 11 from J, leaving 13 bases between them. The CDR3 sequence is 12 residues long. Written as DNA, the CDR3 is TGTGCCAGCAGTTTGTCCGGAGGAGAGGCTTTCTTT. Protein sequence: CASSLSGGEAFF.

This clonotype has more than one count but fewer than ten. The V gene is TRBV7-6, the J gene TRBJ2-3, with 8 bases lining up with TRBD1. The CDR3 contains 15 residues. J gave up 5 bases and V 2 bases, and 6 bases lay outside the gene matches. CDR1 is SGHVS and CDR2 is FNYEAQ in the germline V gene. As DNA, the CDR3 is TGTGCCAGCAGCTTATCAGGGGGCAGGGGAGATACGCAGTATTTT. As protein: CASSLSGGRGDTQYF.

This clonotype has a handful of counts. The chain has TRBV11-2 and TRBJ1-1, with a tentative D call TRBD1 (6 bases). Germline values: CDR1 SGHAT, CDR2 FQNNGV. The ends were cut back, 5 bases at V and 4 bases at J, with 20 bases in the middle. CDR3 length equals 16 residues. CDR3 coding DNA: TGTGCCAGCAGCGATGGCCTAGGGGTCAGGGGCACTGAAGCTTTCTTT. As protein: CASSDGLGVRGTEAFF.

The sample holds many counts of this clonotype. V is TRBV5-1 and J is TRBJ2-3, with TRBD2 matching 12 bases. The CDR3 covers 16 residues. Unmatched junction bases numbered 3, after V lost 4 bases and J lost 0 bases. Looked up from germline, CDR1 is SGHRS and CDR2 is YFSETQ. The DNA of the CDR3 is TGCGCCAGCAGCCCCGGGACTAGCGGGAGCACAGATACGCAGTATTTT. Translation gives CASSPGTSGSTDTQYF.

This chain links TRBV7-2 with TRBJ2-7; 10 positions match TRBD2. CDR3 length: 16 residues. Germline CDR1 and CDR2: SGHTA and FQGNSA. V shed 0 bases, J shed 6 bases, and the junction held 8 bases outside the gene matches. The CDR3 DNA follows: TGTGCCAGCAGCTTAGCGCCTAGCGGGGGTTTGGCCGAGCAGTACTTC. This codes for CASSLAPSGGLAEQYF. The full variable domain, its missing parts supplied by reference TRBV7-2 and TRBJ2-7, is GAGVSQSPSNKVTEKGKDVELRCDPISGHTALYWYRQSLGQGLEFLIYFQGNSAPDKSGLPSDRFSAERTGGSVSTLTIQRTQQEDSAVYLCASSLAPSGGLAEQYFGPGTRLTVT.

This chain joins TRBV28 and TRBJ1-5; TRBD1 aligns across 11 bases. Unmatched junction bases numbered 10, after V lost 1 base and J lost 5 bases. Germline loops: CDR1 MDHEN, CDR2 SYDVKM. The CDR3 runs 18 residues. The CDR3 sequence is CASSLFTGQGEWDQPQHF. The CDR3 DNA sequence: TGTGCCAGCAGTTTATTTACGGGACAGGGGGAGTGGGATCAGCCCCAGCATTTT.

This clonotype occurred many times. The V call is TRBV12-3 or TRBV12-4, the J call TRBJ1-3; D gene uncertain. The CDR3 is 13 residues long. V gave up 5 bases and J gave up 4 bases, with 9 bases separating them. CDR3 in amino acids: CASSLPTGNTIYF. Written as DNA, the CDR3 is TGTGCCAGCAGTCTTCCGACAGGAAACACCATATATTTT.

Many counts were recorded for this clonotype. This rearrangement joins TRBV7-8 to TRBJ2-5; D may match TRBD1 or TRBD2 (6 bases each). Between the trimmed V and J ends, which lost 3 bases and 1 base, there was a span of 12 bases. CDR3 length: 15 amino acids. Germline values: CDR1 SGHVS, CDR2 FQNEAQ. CDR3 DNA sequence: TGTGCCAGCAGCTTTCCCGGGGGCGGCCAAGAGACCCAGTACTTC. Its translation: CASSFPGGGQETQYF.

V gene TRBV20-1 combines with J gene TRBJ2-2; no clear D gene. Trimming shortened V by 3 bases and J by 4 bases, and 15 bases separated the two germline ends. The CDR3 contains 15 residues. Per germline, CDR1 DFQATT and CDR2 SNEGSKA (reference sequence). The CDR3: CSASRFLSPTGELFF. The CDR3 DNA reads TGCAGTGCTAGCCGTTTTCTTAGTCCCACCGGGGAGCTGTTTTTT.

A few counts support this clonotype. The V call is TRBV24-1, the J call TRBJ2-2; possibly TRBD2 for D (6 bases). This CDR3 has 14 residues. V lost 9 bases and J 3 bases, leaving 13 bases between the germline ends. Looked up from germline, CDR1 is KGHDR and CDR2 is SFDVKD. CDR3: CATGGRQDTGELFF. Written as DNA, the CDR3 is TGTGCCACCGGGGGGAGGCAGGACACCGGGGAGCTGTTTTTT.

For this clonotype: This CDR3 is missing its conserved last phenylalanine or tryptophan, likely due to a read error. The V and J genes are TRBV7-2 and TRBJ2-2; TRBD2 agrees at 7 bases. The V segment lost 1 base and the J segment 5 bases; nucleotides outside the gene matches: 4. This CDR3 has 15 amino acids. Germline loops: CDR1 SGHTA, CDR2 FQGNSA. The CDR3 DNA is TGTGCCAGCAGCTTAGACGTGGGAGGGACCGGGGAGCTGTTTCTT. Its translation is CASSLDVGGTGELFL.

This clonotype has ten or more counts. V and J are TRBV5-1 and TRBJ2-3; D not certain. Trimming stripped 4 bases from V and 0 bases from J, with 15 bases between. The germline V gene encodes CDR1 SGHRS and CDR2 YFSETQ. The CDR3 totals 16 residues. This CDR3 reads CASSEAGPLSTDTQYF. The CDR3 DNA reads as TGCGCCAGCAGCGAGGCCGGGCCGTTGAGCACAGATACGCAGTATTTT.

This clonotype was seen many times. The junction and the germline gene differ at one end; a read error may be behind it. The chain joins TRBV4-1 to TRBJ2-1, with D unclear. The CDR3 covers 11 residues. Germline lookup yields CDR1 MGHRA and CDR2 YSYEKL. The CDR3: CASSQVYRADF. In nucleotides, the CDR3 is TGCGCCAGCAGCCAAGTTTACCGGGCCGACTTC.

The CDR3 reads CAWSSTDTQYF. The CDR3 DNA reads as TGTGCCTGGAGTTCCACGGATACGCAGTATTTT. The rearrangement joins TRBV30 to TRBJ2-3; D unclear. Germline V gene sequence: CDR1 GTSNPN, CDR2 SVGIG (reference sequence). The CDR3 is 11 residues long. V was clipped by 2 bases and J by 6 bases, with 6 bases between them.

The V call is TRBV10-2, the J call TRBJ2-7; D is uncertain. Germline V gene sequence: CDR1 WSHSY, CDR2 SAAADI. V lost 3 bases, J lost 6 bases, and 18 bases lay in between. This CDR3 spans 15 amino acids. DNA of the CDR3: TGCGCCAGCAGTGACGTCCCCATTATGGGCTCCGAGCAGTACTTC. Translating gives CASSDVPIMGSEQYF.

This clonotype was counted many times. The chain recombines TRBV27 with TRBJ2-5; unclear D gene. The CDR3 length is 12 residues. Trimming removed 2 bases from V and 7 bases from J, with 8 bases in between. CDR1 is MNHEY and CDR2 is SMNVEV in the germline V gene (reference sequence). CDR3 in DNA: TGTGCCAGCAGTTTACTCGGCGGGACCCAGTACTTC. It yields the protein CASSLLGGTQYF.

The chain carries TRBV7-2 and TRBJ2-7; 10 bases agree with TRBD2. From germline, CDR1 is SGHTA and CDR2 FQGNSA. The V segment lost 5 bases and the J segment 3 bases; nucleotides outside the gene matches: 4. CDR3 length: 14 residues. CDR3 loop: CASSPSSGGYEQYF. As DNA, the CDR3 is TGTGCCAGCAGCCCGTCTAGCGGGGGCTACGAGCAGTACTTC.

The chain joins TRBV19 to TRBJ2-7; TRBD1 matches at 8 bases. CDR1 LNHDA and CDR2 SQIVND come from the germline V gene (reference sequence). CDR3 size: 14 residues. V shed 2 bases and J 1 base; nucleotides not matched to a gene: 1. The CDR3 sequence: CASSIRDRSYEQYF. CDR3 sequence (DNA): TGTGCCAGTAGTATACGGGACAGGTCCTACGAGCAGTACTTC.

This clonotype was counted many times. V and J are TRBV4-2 and TRBJ2-1; 7 positions agree with TRBD1. This CDR3 comprises 15 residues. After removal of 3 bases from V and 3 bases from J, the junction contained 5 bases not matched to a gene. Germline lookup yields CDR1 LGHNA and CDR2 YNFKEQ. The CDR3 loop reads CASSQGQTYYNEQFF. CDR3 nucleotide sequence: TGTGCCAGCAGCCAGGGACAGACCTACTACAATGAGCAGTTCTTC.

This rearrangement joins TRBV30 to TRBJ2-7; 12 bases fit TRBD1. The CDR3 is 14 residues long. Germline V lookup: CDR1 GTSNPN, CDR2 SVGIG (reference sequence). J gave up 8 bases and V 3 bases, and 8 bases lay outside the gene matches. The CDR3 region is CAWRGGTGGLKQYF. In DNA form, the CDR3 reads TGTGCCTGGAGGGGCGGGACAGGGGGCTTGAAGCAGTACTTC.

This clonotype was seen ten or more times. The genes are TRBV20-1 and TRBJ2-3; 12 bases match TRBD2. The V gene end was trimmed by 0 bases and the J gene end by 4 bases; junction bases not matched to a gene: 5. This CDR3 region has 16 residues. CDR1 DFQATT and CDR2 SNEGSKA come from the germline V gene (reference sequence). The DNA of the CDR3 is TGCAGTGCTAGAGATCTAGCGGGGGGGCCCGCAGATACGCAGTATTTT. This translates into CSARDLAGGPADTQYF.

This clonotype was counted ten times or more. The J gene is TRBJ2-1, the V gene TRBV7-2; 7 bases align to TRBD2. V lost 4 bases and J lost 11; bases outside the gene matches: 5. The CDR3 covers 12 residues. Per germline, CDR1 SGHTA and CDR2 FQGNSA. CDR3 bases: TGTGCCAGCAGCTCAACTAGCGTGAAGCAGTTCTTC. Its protein is CASSSTSVKQFF. Full variable domain (rest looked up from reference TRBV7-2 and TRBJ2-1): GAGVSQSPSNKVTEKGKDVELRCDPISGHTALYWYRQSLGQGLEFLIYFQGNSAPDKSGLPSDRFSAERTGGSVSTLTIQRTQQEDSAVYLCASSSTSVKQFFGPGTRLTVL.

This clonotype came up many times. In DNA, the CDR3 is TGCGCCAGCAGCTTGGCTAACACAGGAAACGAAGCTTTCTTT. As protein: CASSLANTGNEAFF. J is TRBJ1-1 and V is TRBV5-1; D is perhaps TRBD1 (5 bases). V dropped 0 bases and J dropped 8 bases, with 14 bases sitting between them. This CDR3 is 14 amino acids long. In germline, CDR1 is SGHRS, CDR2 YFSETQ. Variable domain in full (rest from reference TRBV5-1 and TRBJ1-1): KAGVTQTPRYLIKTRGQQVTLSCSPISGHRSVSWYQQTPGQGLQFLFEYFSETQRNKGNFPGRFSGRQFSNSRSEMNVSTLELGDSALYLCASSLANTGNEAFFGQGTRLTVV.

This clonotype was detected many times. The chain employs TRBV4-1 and TRBJ2-3; D gene ambiguous. The V gene's germline CDR1 is MGHRA and CDR2 YSYEKL. This CDR3 contains 13 residues. The V end was cut by 2 bases, the J end by 3 bases, with 6 bases between. The CDR3 DNA sequence: TGCGCCAGCAGCCAACCCGGGACAGATACGCAGTATTTT. This gives the protein CASSQPGTDTQYF.

The chain links TRBV11-1 to TRBJ2-5; D gene ambiguous. The CDR3 loop spans 17 amino acids. Germline V gives CDR1 SGHAT, CDR2 FQDESV (reference sequence). With 0 bases removed from V and 0 bases from J, the gap between germline ends came to 14 bases. The chain's CDR3 is CASSLASVWHHQETQYF. The CDR3 nucleotides are TGTGCCAGCAGCTTAGCTTCGGTTTGGCACCACCAAGAGACCCAGTACTTC.

The gene calls are TRBV12-3 or TRBV12-4 and TRBJ1-3, with 10 bases aligning to TRBD1. CDR3 length: 14 residues. The trim removed 4 bases at V and 7 bases at J, leaving 4 bases unmatched. In DNA, the CDR3 is TGTGCCAGCAGTTCCGGACAGGGGGTGAACACCATATATTTT. Protein: CASSSGQGVNTIYF.

This clonotype was seen more than once but under ten times. The chain joins TRBV4-1 to TRBJ1-1; the D is unclear. V was trimmed by 1 base and J by 0 bases, leaving 15 bases between them. The germline V gene has CDR1 MGHRA and CDR2 YSYEKL. The CDR3 length is 17 residues. The CDR3 sequence is CASSQATPGRLNTEAFF. As DNA, the CDR3 is TGCGCCAGCAGCCAAGCGACCCCAGGACGGCTGAACACTGAAGCTTTCTTT.